The present TCR beta chain was sequenced within a study of OX40 agonist ivuxolimab in advanced cancers. The protocol was immunoSEQ multiplex PCR, while the TCRdb copy is restricted to in-frame clones and leaves out a portion. The sample contains approximately 32,000 clones, roughly nine tenths of which appear only once. Study-wide results and caveats: Both CD4+ and CD8+ T cell populations in blood had undergone clonal expansion by week 6 at 0.1 to 3.0 mg/kg.

To note about this clone: Its antigen remains unidentified.

The CDR3 runs 14 residues. CDR1 LGHNA and CDR2 YSLEER come from the germline V gene. The trim removed 0 bases at V and 6 bases at J, leaving 2 bases unmatched. The sample in question was CD4+ or CD8+ T cells sorted from blood, obtained in a trial of the OX40 agonist ivuxolimab. The J gene is TRBJ1-2, the V gene TRBV4-3; 9 bases agree with TRBD1. The receptor's source is an adult with an advanced solid tumor such as melanoma, head and neck, liver or kidney cancer. The CDR3 DNA reads TGCGCCAGCAGCCAAGATAGACAGGGGGATGGCTACACCTTC. Its translation is CASSQDRQGDGYTF.